These 2 T cell receptor beta chains came from one sample sequenced in a study of neurological immune-mediated disorders. TCRdb passed the 5' RACE reads through MiXCR, listing each CDR3 protein once. The table has some 10,000 distinct CDR3 sequences, approximately 22% seen once; the top ten hold roughly an eighth. Input material: CD8+ T cells from blood. These receptor sequences come from a woman between 40 and 50 years old with multiple sclerosis.

This clonotype has a count of ten or more. The V call is TRBV9, the J call TRBJ1-2; maybe TRBD1 (5 bases). Per germline, CDR1 SGDLS and CDR2 YYNGEE. Trimming cost V 3 bases and J 6 bases, with 12 bases left between them. The CDR3 is 13 amino acids. The DNA for the CDR3 is TGTGCCAGCAGCGCCTCGGACATACATGGCTACACCTTC. Amino acid sequence: CASSASDIHGYTF.

This clonotype rates as medium-sized. The chain is built from TRBV3-1 and TRBJ1-2, with D perhaps matching TRBD1 (5 bases). The CDR3 has 13 residues. Trimming took off 0 bases at V and 7 bases at J, with 9 bases between the two ends. Germline assignment: CDR1 LGHDT and CDR2 YNNKEL (reference sequence). CDR3 sequence: CASSQDPQGGYTF. CDR3 DNA sequence: TGTGCCAGCAGCCAAGATCCTCAGGGTGGCTACACCTTC.